This is a list of T cell receptor beta chains from one sample in a study of OX40 agonist ivuxolimab in advanced cancers. Libraries were prepared by immunoSEQ multiplex PCR; TCRdb keeps only in-frame clonotypes and omits some of them. Altogether 80,000 to 95,000 clones are present, about 90% being singletons, with the ten largest covering about 9%. Sequenced here: CD4+ or CD8+ T cells sorted from blood, sampled in a trial of the OX40 agonist ivuxolimab. The receptors derive from an adult with an advanced solid tumor such as melanoma, head and neck, liver or kidney cancer. CDR3s leave out the opening cysteine and the closing phenylalanine or tryptophan. The listing skips clone size in some rows; elsewhere it reads once, few, many or a size class.

V | size | CDR3
TRBV9 | . | ASSVGPGGNTIY
TRBV2 | . | ASSARGYNSPLH
TRBV2 | . | ASSESQTTNEQY
TRBV10-3 | . | AIDRGRGEQY
TRBV5-8 | . | ASSWDRGNTEAF
TRBV11-2 | once | ASSFKDSNTEAF
TRBV4-1 | . | ASSQPDREKDEQY
TRBV27 | . | ASSNGYSNQPQH
TRBV6-1 | . | ASRGPDGYT
TRBV10-2 | . | ASSSPGLVYEQY
TRBV7-9 | . | ASSLADTQY
TRBV30 | once | AWSGREQY
TRBV9 | once | ASSVVGDNTEAF
TRBV5-6 | once | ASSLGTGGNQPQH
TRBV7-9 | . | ASRPMTDTQY
TRBV4-1 | . | ASSQDGLAGVYEQY
TRBV5-4 | few | ASRFAGTSATQY
TRBV19 | . | ASSSQTQHSTDTQY
TRBV12-5 | . | ASGSLGLAGGSYEQY
TRBV5-4 | . | ASSSTGYEQY
TRBV5-6 | . | ATTLSGGTNEKLF
TRBV27 | . | ASRKADTQY
TRBV11-3 | . | ASSLAAFYTGELF
TRBV2 | . | ASTRQTTNTGELF
TRBV27 | . | ASSLYGTGVSNEKLF
TRBV11-3 | . | ASATGGTSTDTQY
TRBV5-1 | . | ASSPPGLAGGGTYEQY
TRBV2 | . | ASGVYNEQF
TRBV2 | once | ASMRREFREQY
TRBV7-9 | . | ASSLPGTGRLNTEAF
TRBV5-1 | . | ASSLEAAYEQY
TRBV10-1 | . | ASSDPNTEAF
TRBV27 | . | ASTRGPSYEQY
TRBV13 | . | ASSLVTGGPGELF
TRBV7-9 | once | ASSWTGDSEETQY
TRBV19 | . | ASSMGHRLNQPQH
TRBV6-6 | . | ASTRQGSYGYT
TRBV5-6 | . | ASSLSLRETQY
TRBV10-1 | . | ASSESGTDYGYT
TRBV9 | . | ASTVGSWDINEQF
TRBV20-1 | . | SARGADGKY
TRBV27 | once | ASRDNQPQH
TRBV19 | . | ASSMRGRAPYEQY
TRBV19 | . | ASSRKDRGNQPQH
TRBV27 | . | ASSFKGLAYEQY
TRBV5-1 | . | ASSLSQNYEQY
TRBV27 | . | ASSLGLAGDNEQF
TRBV12-5 | . | ASGLGQYQETQY
TRBV5-1 | few | ASSFLANYGYT
TRBV4-1 | . | ASSHTGTFSYEQY